This T cell receptor beta chain emerged from a study of blood T cell repertoires in COVID-19. On the study more broadly: Both acute and convalescent COVID-19 samples were obtained from the United States, Italy and Spain. T cells, B-cell-depleted T cells, or PBMCs supplied cDNA or gDNA.

With 2 bases removed from V and 0 bases from J, the gap between germline ends came to 8 bases. The germline V gene has CDR1 SGHNT and CDR2 YYREEE (reference sequence). The CDR3 runs 14 residues. Study processing details: The assay estimated nucleated cells by amplifying reference gene primers. The protocol was immunoSEQ multiplex PCR, while the TCRdb copy is restricted to in-frame clones and leaves out a portion. That table furnishes V, J and clone size, whereas the DNA furnished D and trimming. This repertoire shows fewer than 350,000 clones, approximately 81% found once; its top ten account for around 3%.

The J gene is TRBJ1-1, the V gene TRBV5-4, with D unresolved. This receptor was obtained from a woman aged 60-75 years with active or convalescent COVID-19. The sequencing input was peripheral blood. CDR3: CASSFEYMNTEAFF. The CDR3, as DNA: TGTGCCAGCAGCTTCGAATACATGAACACTGAAGCTTTCTTT.